Listed below are T cell receptor beta chains from one sample, sequenced in a study of CD8+CD57+ T cells in acquired aplastic anemia. TCRdb called the reads again in MiXCR, with one record for every CDR3 protein. Of 200,000 to 300,000 distinct CDR3 sequences listed, approximately 86% were seen once; the top ten hold 40% to 50%. The sequenced material came from sorted CD4+, CD8+, or CD8+CD57+ T cells (not recorded which) from PBMCs. These receptors all stem from a human donor with aplastic anemia. Both conserved end residues are part of each CDR3. The D gene is left open where the match is weak. Clone size is not always given. Where it is, it says once, few, many or a class for expanded clones.

>NA|TRBV9|TRBJ2-4|NA
TGTGCCAGCGGAGGAGCTGGCGAGATAGAGTACTTC
CASGGAGEIEYF
>NA|TRBV7-6|TRBJ2-1|TRBD1
TGTGCCAGCAGTCCCGGGACAGGCAATGAGCAGTTCTTC
CASSPGTGNEQFF
>NA|TRBV2|TRBJ1-1|NA
NA
CASSDGGRHEQFFGPGF
>NA|TRBV7-3|TRBJ1-1|TRBD1
TGTGCCAGCAGTTTAAACCGGACAGGGAACACTGCCCAGTTCTTT
CASSLNRTGNTAQFF
>NA|TRBV19|TRBJ1-4|NA
TGTGCCAGTAGTATCGGCCAGGGCGGTGAAAAACTGTTTTTT
CASSIGQGGEKLFF
>few|TRBV7-2|TRBJ1-5|NA
TGTGCCAGCAGCCATGGTTATAGCAATCAGCCCCAGCATTTT
CASSHGYSNQPQHF
>NA|TRBV7-2|TRBJ1-2|NA
TGTGCCAGCAGCGCATCGGTCTATGGCTACACCTTC
CASSASVYGYTF
>NA|TRBV7-2|TRBJ2-3|NA
TGTGCCAGCAGCTTAGTTGCGGGACCTGAAGAGACGCAGTTT
CASSLVAGPEETQF
>NA|TRBV20-1|TRBJ2-2|TRBD2
TGCAGTGCTAGAGGGACTAGCGGGGACACCGGGGAGCTGTTTTTT
CSARGTSGDTGELFF
>NA|TRBV15|TRBJ2-7|NA
TGTGCCACCAGCAGGCGGGGCCGCCCATACGAGCAGTACTTC
CATSRRGRPYEQYF
>NA|TRBV29-1|TRBJ2-1|NA
TGCAGCACTAGACCTCCCAACAGAGAGCAGTTCTTC
CSTRPPNREQFF
>NA|TRBV5-4|TRBJ1-1|NA
TGTGCCAGCAGCCGCGATCCGGGGGGGGATCGCACTGAAGCTTTCTTT
CASSRDPGGDRTEAFF
>NA|TRBV25-1|TRBJ2-1|TRBD1
TGTGCCAGCAGCCAGACAGGGATGGATTACAATGAGCAGTTCTTC
CASSQTGMDYNEQFF
>NA|TRBV15|TRBJ2-5|NA
TGTGCCACGTTTATCGGGGGACAGCAAGAGACCCAGTACTTC
CATFIGGQQETQYF
>NA|TRBV5-4|TRBJ1-1|NA
TGCGCCAGCAGCCATACAACAGGGCTCGGTGAAGCTCTCTTT
CASSHTTGLGEALF
>NA|TRBV19|TRBJ2-1|NA
TGTGCCAGCTGGATAGCCGTCGGAGACTACATTCAGCACTTCTTC
CASWIAVGDYIQHFF
>NA|TRBV11-1|TRBJ1-1|TRBD1
TGTGCCAGCAGCTTAGTTGACAGGGGCTTGAGCACTGAAGCTTTCTTT
CASSLVDRGLSTEAFF
>NA|TRBV7-8|TRBJ1-2|NA
TGTGCCAGCAGCTTGGCGAGGGGCGGGGATGCACATGGCTACACCTTC
CASSLARGGDAHGYTF
>NA|TRBV7-9|TRBJ1-1|NA
TGTGCCAGCAGCTTAGACAAGAAGGCGCAGACTGAAGCTTTCTTT
CASSLDKKAQTEAFF
>NA|TRBV2|TRBJ2-3|NA
TGTGCCAGCAGCGTAGCGTCAGGTCCGCATTCGCTTTATTTT
CASSVASGPHSLYF
>NA|TRBV7-9|TRBJ2-5|TRBD2
TGTGCCAGCAGCTTGGAACTAGCGGGGGGCAGGGATACGTACTTC
CASSLELAGGRDTYF
>NA|TRBV5-1|TRBJ2-5|NA
TGCGCCAGCAGCTTGACCGAAGGAGAGACCCAGTACTTC
CASSLTEGETQYF
>NA|TRBV24-1|TRBJ2-1|TRBD2
TGTGCCACCGGGACTAGCGGGGGGGGGGATGAGCAGTTCTTC
CATGTSGGGDEQFF
>NA|TRBV12-3/TRBV12-4|TRBJ2-1|NA
TGTGCCAGCAGCCTGGGTCTAGTTATGAATGGGCAGTTCTTC
CASSLGLVMNGQFF
>few|TRBV29-1|TRBJ1-4|NA
TGCAGCGGCTCCAATAATGAAAAACTGTTTTTT
CSGSNNEKLFF
>NA|TRBV7-4|TRBJ2-7|NA
TGTGCCAGCAGCTTAGTGCAAGGTCCCGACACGCAGTATTTC
CASSLVQGPDTQYF
>once|TRBV7-2|TRBJ2-3|NA
TGTGCCAGCAGCCATGGAGGCGCGGAGCAGCAGCACGTCTTT
CASSHGGAEQQHVF
>many|TRBV7-3|TRBJ2-3|TRBD2
TGTGCCAGCAGCATGACTAGCGGGAGTGCAGATACGCAGTATTTT
CASSMTSGSADTQYF
>few|TRBV7-8|TRBJ2-5|NA
TGTGCCAGCAGCATAGGCTCCAGCCAAGATACCCAGTACTTC
CASSIGSSQDTQYF
>NA|TRBV5-1|TRBJ1-2|NA
TGCGCCAGCAGCTTACAGGGCGGGGCAATCTACACCTTC
CASSLQGGAIYTF
>NA|TRBV7-6|TRBJ2-3|NA
TGTGCCAGCAGCTTAGGGGGAGAGAGGAAAGATATACGATATTTT
CASSLGGERKDIRYF
>NA|TRBV9|TRBJ1-1|NA
TGTGCCAGCAGCTTAGACCTGAAATCGTACAATGAAGCTTTCTTT
CASSLDLKSYNEAFF
>NA|TRBV29-1|TRBJ2-7|NA
TGCAGCGTTGGGACCCTTATGGGATACGAGCAGTACTTC
CSVGTLMGYEQYF
>NA|TRBV15|TRBJ2-5|NA
TGTGCCGCCAGCAGGGACGGGAGCAAAGAGACCCAGTACTTC
CAASRDGSKETQYF
>NA|TRBV5-1|TRBJ1-1|NA
TGCGCCAGCAGCTTAGTTCTGAGACGTGACACTGAAGCTTTCTTT
CASSLVLRRDTEAFF
>NA|TRBV11-3|TRBJ1-3|NA
TGTGCCAGCAGCCCCCCAACCCCACACACCATATATTTT
CASSPPTPHTIYF
>NA|TRBV5-4|TRBJ1-2|TRBD1
TGTGCCAGCCGACAGGGTAGGAACGGGCTCGTATATGGCTACACCTTC
CASRQGRNGLVYGYTF
>few|TRBV10-3|TRBJ1-2|NA
TGTGCCATCAGTGACGGGGACTATGGCTACACCTTC
CAISDGDYGYTF
>NA|TRBV7-9|TRBJ2-3|NA
TGTGCCAGCAGCTTAGCGGGAGGTTCCGCTAGAGAGTATTTT
CASSLAGGSAREYF
>few|TRBV7-9|TRBJ2-7|TRBD1
TGTGCCAGCAGTGCGCGGACAGGCGAGCAGTACTTC
CASSARTGEQYF
>NA|TRBV11-2|TRBJ2-7|NA
TGTGCCAGCAGCTCCTTTTACGAGCAGTACTTC
CASSSFYEQYF
>NA|TRBV7-9|TRBJ2-3|NA
TGTGCCAGCGGGGTTGGAAGCAGAGAGGCGCAGTATTTT
CASGVGSREAQYF
>NA|TRBV7-9|TRBJ1-2|NA
TGTGCCAGCAGCTTAGAGCAGGACTCGTATGGCTACACCTTC
CASSLEQDSYGYTF
>NA|TRBV6-2/TRBV6-3|TRBJ1-2|TRBD1
TGTGCCAGCAGTTCCCAATTCGACAGGGCTGGCTACACCTTC
CASSSQFDRAGYTF
>NA|TRBV7-2|TRBJ1-2|TRBD1
TGTGCCAGCAGCCCCTTGGACAGGGACTATGGCTACACCTTC
CASSPLDRDYGYTF
>NA|TRBV7-3|TRBJ2-3|NA
TGTGCCAGCAGCTTAGCTCCCGGGCCCAATGAACAGTATTTT
CASSLAPGPNEQYF
>NA|TRBV7-2|TRBJ1-5|NA
TGTGCCAGCAGCTCAGGTGGCGGGCCCGATACGACTCAGCCCCAGCATTTT
CASSSGGGPDTTQPQHF
>few|TRBV29-1|TRBJ2-5|TRBD1
TGCAGCGTTCCCGGGACAGGGGATTCTGAGACCCAGTACTTC
CSVPGTGDSETQYF
>NA|TRBV9|TRBJ2-7|TRBD1
TGTGCCAGCAGATGCTCGGGGACAGGCTACGAACAGTACTTC
CASRCSGTGYEQYF
>NA|TRBV7-6|TRBJ2-5|NA
TGTGCCAGCAGCTTAGCCCACGGTACAAAAGCGACGCAGTACTTC
CASSLAHGTKATQYF
>NA|TRBV5-5|TRBJ2-3|NA
TGTGCCAGCGGCTTGTGGGGCACAGATACGCAGTATTTT
CASGLWGTDTQYF
>NA|TRBV7-3|TRBJ2-5|TRBD2
TGTGCCAGCAGTACTAGCGGGAATTGGGGAGAGACCCAGTACTTC
CASSTSGNWGETQYF
>few|TRBV24-1|TRBJ2-7|NA
TGTGCCACCAGTGACGGATGGACCTACGAGCAGTACTTC
CATSDGWTYEQYF
>NA|TRBV7-3|TRBJ2-2|NA
TGTGCCAGCAGCTTACCAGGCGGAGGGCAAGATGAAGCGTTTTTT
CASSLPGGGQDEAFF